This entry lists 9 T cell receptor beta chains sequenced from one sample in a study of beta chain features in type 1 diabetes. The entirety of the isolated RNA underwent reverse transcription, so expressed TCRB transcripts were sequenced. TCRdb's table, derived via immunoSEQ multiplex PCR, lists solely in-frame clones and lacks some. The profile covers about 240,000 clones, with roughly 30% appearing a single time and 3.5% to 4.5% taken by the ten largest. Sequencing was done on a sample of central memory CD4+ T cells from blood. The receptors were gathered from a man between 25 and 39 years old in good health.

This clone was observed a few times. This chain joins TRBV18 and TRBJ2-3; no clear D. CDR1 is KGHSH, CDR2 LQKENI, per germline. The CDR3 consists of 14 residues. The V gene lost 0 bases and the J gene lost 1 base, with 5 bases spanning the gap. The chain's CDR3 is CASSPPAGTDTQYF. CDR3 in DNA: TGTGCCAGCTCACCACCGGCAGGCACAGATACGCAGTATTTT.

V gene TRBV7-2 combines with J gene TRBJ2-5, with 11 positions matching TRBD2. With V trimmed by 5 bases and J by 5 bases, 10 bases remained unmatched. From germline, CDR1 is SGHTA and CDR2 FQGNSA. The CDR3 totals 16 residues. In DNA, the CDR3 is TGTGCCAGCAGCCCGCCCCGACTAGCGGGAAGGGAGACCCAGTACTTC. This sequence encodes CASSPPRLAGRETQYF. Full variable domain (missing parts from reference TRBV7-2 and TRBJ2-5): GAGVSQSPSNKVTEKGKDVELRCDPISGHTALYWYRQSLGQGLEFLIYFQGNSAPDKSGLPSDRFSAERTGGSVSTLTIQRTQQEDSAVYLCASSPPRLAGRETQYFGPGTRLLVL.

This rearrangement joins TRBV7-2 to TRBJ2-7, with no clear D. The germline V gene encodes CDR1 SGHTA and CDR2 FQGNSA. V shed 5 bases and J shed 1 base, with 15 bases lying between them. The length of the CDR3 is 15 residues. This CDR3 is CASSTSLGPSYEQYF. The CDR3 DNA follows: TGTGCCAGCAGCACCTCCTTGGGTCCTTCCTACGAGCAGTACTTC.

The V gene is TRBV7-2, the J gene TRBJ2-7; D is ambiguous. V was clipped by 1 base and J by 2 bases, with 12 bases between them. CDR3 length equals 15 residues. Germline CDR1 reads SGHTA; CDR2 reads FQGNSA. CDR3 region: CASSLELGGTYEQYF. In DNA, the CDR3 is TGTGCCAGCAGCTTAGAGTTAGGCGGCACCTACGAGCAGTACTTC.

The chain is built from TRBV4-1 and TRBJ2-7; perhaps TRBD2 as D (6 bases). The CDR3 totals 15 residues. Per the germline V gene, CDR1 is MGHRA and CDR2 is YSYEKL. Trimming pared 5 bases from V and 0 bases from J, leaving 14 bases between. The CDR3 loop reads CASSRGDGSSYEQYF. The CDR3 DNA sequence: TGCGCCAGCAGCAGAGGGGACGGGAGCTCCTACGAGCAGTACTTC.

The J gene is TRBJ1-2, the V gene TRBV5-4; 10 nucleotides align to TRBD1. This CDR3 has 14 residues. J gave up 4 bases and V 2 bases, and 2 bases lay outside the gene matches. In germline, CDR1 is SGHNT, CDR2 YYREEE (reference sequence). CDR3 DNA: TGTGCCAGCAGCTTAGACAGGGGGCTCTATGGCTACACCTTC. Amino acid sequence: CASSLDRGLYGYTF.

This chain joins TRBV9 and TRBJ2-2; no clear D. Germline CDR1 SGDLS, CDR2 YYNGEE. V lost 4 bases to trimming and J lost 5 bases, with 9 bases between them. This CDR3 has 13 amino acids. DNA of the CDR3: TGTGCCAGCAGCCCCCAAGTAACCGGGGAGCTGTTTTTT. It translates to CASSPQVTGELFF.

The chain joins TRBV4-1 to TRBJ2-7; a weak D match, TRBD1 (6 bases). CDR1 is MGHRA and CDR2 is YSYEKL in the germline V gene. V lost 4 bases, J lost 7 bases, and 14 bases lay in between. The CDR3 extends over 13 amino acids. For the CDR3, the DNA is TGCGCCAGCAGCCGACTCCAAGGGGGAGAGCAGTACTTC. It is translated as CASSRLQGGEQYF.

The rearrangement links TRBV19 to TRBJ1-1, with TRBD1 matching over 8 bases. The V gene end was trimmed by 9 bases and the J gene end by 4 bases; junction bases not matched to a gene: 10. The CDR3 has 14 amino acids. Germline assignment: CDR1 LNHDA and CDR2 SQIVND (reference sequence). The CDR3 region is CASGQGRMGTEAFF. CDR3 in DNA: TGTGCCAGCGGACAGGGTCGAATGGGCACTGAAGCTTTCTTT.